Listed here is a single T cell receptor beta chain. The antigen is not known. The CDR3 has 13 amino acids. CDR1 is SGHTA and CDR2 is FQGNSA in the germline V gene. This specimen belongs to a study of cytomegalovirus exposure and HLA in healthy donors. Notes on the study in general: Association of a missense DCLRE1C variant with TCR beta V- and J-gene trimming was reported in a later analysis.

The PCR made use of 60 Vbeta and 13 Jbeta primers. Assay used: immunoSEQ multiplex PCR; TCRdb lists only in-frame clones, some missing. The data show about 250,000 clones, more than 55% seen once. The rearrangement uses TRBV7-2 and TRBJ2-5, with 7 bases lining up with TRBD2. The assigned J gene may be wrong: the sequence end matches TRBJ2-7 better. The sample taken for sequencing was PBMCs. The source of this sequence is a female donor in good health and CMV-seronegative. CDR3 nucleotides: TGTGCCAGCAGCTGGGGGGGTAAATACGAGCAGTACTTC. Translation gives CASSWGGKYEQYF.